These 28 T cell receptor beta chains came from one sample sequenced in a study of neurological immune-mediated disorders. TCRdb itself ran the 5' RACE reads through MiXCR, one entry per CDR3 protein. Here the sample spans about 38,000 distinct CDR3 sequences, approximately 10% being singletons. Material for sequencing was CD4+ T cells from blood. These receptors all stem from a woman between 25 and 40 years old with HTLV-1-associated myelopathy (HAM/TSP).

The CDR3 reads CASRKQGADYNEQFF. CDR3 nucleotide sequence: TGTGCCAGCAGAAAGCAGGGGGCTGATTACAATGAGCAGTTCTTC. V is TRBV6-6 and J is TRBJ2-1; 8 bases are shared with TRBD1. This CDR3 is 15 amino acids long. Losses at the gene ends were 6 bases for V and 4 bases for J; bases not matched to a gene: 8. Germline CDR1 reads MNHNY; CDR2 reads SVGAGI (reference sequence).

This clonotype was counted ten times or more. As DNA, the CDR3 is TGTGCCACCAGGGCGGCCTTTGATCAAAAACTGTTTTTT. Translation: CATRAAFDQKLFF. The V gene is TRBV10-3, the J gene TRBJ1-4, with D possibly being TRBD1 (5 bases). Germline CDR1 is ENHRY and CDR2 is SYGVKD. The length of the CDR3 is 13 residues. V lost 10 bases and J lost 9, with 18 bases in between.

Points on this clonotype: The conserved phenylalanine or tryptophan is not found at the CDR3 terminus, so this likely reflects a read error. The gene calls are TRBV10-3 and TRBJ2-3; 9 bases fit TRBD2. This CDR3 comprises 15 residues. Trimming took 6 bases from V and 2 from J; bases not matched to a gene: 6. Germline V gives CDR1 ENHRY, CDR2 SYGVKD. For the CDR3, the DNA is TGTGCCATCAGACCGGGACTAGCCGACACAGATACGCAGTATATT. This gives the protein CAIRPGLADTDTQYI.

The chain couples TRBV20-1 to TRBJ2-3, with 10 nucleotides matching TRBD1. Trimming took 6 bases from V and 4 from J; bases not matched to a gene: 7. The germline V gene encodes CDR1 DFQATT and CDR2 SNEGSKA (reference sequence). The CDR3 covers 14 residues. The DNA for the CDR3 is TGCAGTGCCGAGGGGACAGGGGAGGCAGATACGCAGTATTTT. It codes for CSAEGTGEADTQYF.

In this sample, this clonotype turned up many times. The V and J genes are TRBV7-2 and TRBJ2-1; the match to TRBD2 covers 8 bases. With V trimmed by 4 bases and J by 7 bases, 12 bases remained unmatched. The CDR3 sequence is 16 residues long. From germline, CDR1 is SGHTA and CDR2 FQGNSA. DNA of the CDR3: TGTGCCAGCAGCTGGGCAAGCCGGGGGGGCATGAATGAGCAGTTCTTC. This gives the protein CASSWASRGGMNEQFF. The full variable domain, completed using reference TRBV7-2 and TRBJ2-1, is GAGVSQSPSNKVTEKGKDVELRCDPISGHTALYWYRQSLGQGLEFLIYFQGNSAPDKSGLPSDRFSAERTGGSVSTLTIQRTQQEDSAVYLCASSWASRGGMNEQFFGPGTRLTVL.

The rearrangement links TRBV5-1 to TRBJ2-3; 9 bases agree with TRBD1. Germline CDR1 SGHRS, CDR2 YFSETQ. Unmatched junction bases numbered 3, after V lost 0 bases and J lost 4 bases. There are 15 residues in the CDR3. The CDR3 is CASSLVGQGPDTQYF. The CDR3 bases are TGCGCCAGCAGCTTGGTGGGACAGGGTCCAGATACGCAGTATTTT. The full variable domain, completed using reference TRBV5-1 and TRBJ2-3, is KAGVTQTPRYLIKTRGQQVTLSCSPISGHRSVSWYQQTPGQGLQFLFEYFSETQRNKGNFPGRFSGRQFSNSRSEMNVSTLELGDSALYLCASSLVGQGPDTQYFGPGTRLTVL.

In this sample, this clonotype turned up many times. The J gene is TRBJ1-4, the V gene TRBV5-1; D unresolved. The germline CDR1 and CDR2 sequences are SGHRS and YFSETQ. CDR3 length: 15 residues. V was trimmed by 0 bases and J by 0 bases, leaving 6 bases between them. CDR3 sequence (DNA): TGCGCCAGCAGCTTGGGAGCGACAACTAATGAAAAACTGTTTTTT. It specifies CASSLGATTNEKLFF. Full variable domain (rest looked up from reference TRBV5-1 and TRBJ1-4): KAGVTQTPRYLIKTRGQQVTLSCSPISGHRSVSWYQQTPGQGLQFLFEYFSETQRNKGNFPGRFSGRQFSNSRSEMNVSTLELGDSALYLCASSLGATTNEKLFFGSGTQLSVL.

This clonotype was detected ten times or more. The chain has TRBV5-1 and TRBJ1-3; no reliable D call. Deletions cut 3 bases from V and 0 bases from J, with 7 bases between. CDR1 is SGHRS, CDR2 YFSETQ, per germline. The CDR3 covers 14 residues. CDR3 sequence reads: CASSSGSSGNTIYF. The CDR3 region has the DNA TGCGCCAGCAGCTCGGGCAGCTCTGGAAACACCATATATTTT.

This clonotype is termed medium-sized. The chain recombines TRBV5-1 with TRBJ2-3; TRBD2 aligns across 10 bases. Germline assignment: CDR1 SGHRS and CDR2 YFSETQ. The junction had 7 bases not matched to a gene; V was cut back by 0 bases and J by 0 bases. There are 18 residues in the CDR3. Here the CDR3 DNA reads TGCGCCAGCAGCTTGGGGACTAGCGGCTTATATAGCACAGATACGCAGTATTTT. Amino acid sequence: CASSLGTSGLYSTDTQYF.

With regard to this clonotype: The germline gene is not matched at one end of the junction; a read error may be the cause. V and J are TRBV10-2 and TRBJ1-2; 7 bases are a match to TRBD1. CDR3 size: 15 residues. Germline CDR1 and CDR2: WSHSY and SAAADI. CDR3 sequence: CASSLNRGRGYCYTF. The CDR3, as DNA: TGCGCCAGCAGCCTGAACAGGGGTCGGGGCTATTGCTACACCTTC.

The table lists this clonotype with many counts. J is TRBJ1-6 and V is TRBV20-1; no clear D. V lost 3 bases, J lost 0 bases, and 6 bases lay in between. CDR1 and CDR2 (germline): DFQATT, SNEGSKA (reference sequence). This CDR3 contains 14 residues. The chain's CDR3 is CSARGSSYNSPLHF. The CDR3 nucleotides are TGCAGTGCTAGGGGGAGCTCCTATAATTCACCCCTCCACTTT.

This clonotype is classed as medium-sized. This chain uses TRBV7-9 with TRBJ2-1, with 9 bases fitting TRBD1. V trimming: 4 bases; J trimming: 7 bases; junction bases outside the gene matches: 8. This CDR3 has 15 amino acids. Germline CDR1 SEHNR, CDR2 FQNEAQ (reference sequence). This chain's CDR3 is CASSYRDRVTNEQFF. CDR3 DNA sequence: TGTGCCAGCAGCTACCGGGACAGGGTTACAAATGAGCAGTTCTTC.

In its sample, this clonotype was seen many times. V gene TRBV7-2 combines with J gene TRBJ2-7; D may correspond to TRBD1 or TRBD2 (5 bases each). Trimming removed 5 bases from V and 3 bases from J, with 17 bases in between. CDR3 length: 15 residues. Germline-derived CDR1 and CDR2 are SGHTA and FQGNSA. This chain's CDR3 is CASSAGATQLYEQYF. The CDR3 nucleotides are TGTGCCAGCAGCGCCGGGGCCACACAACTCTACGAGCAGTACTTC.

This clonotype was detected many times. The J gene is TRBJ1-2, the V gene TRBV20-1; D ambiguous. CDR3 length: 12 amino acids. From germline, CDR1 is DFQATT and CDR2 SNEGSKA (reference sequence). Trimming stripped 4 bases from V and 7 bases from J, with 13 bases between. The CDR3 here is CSAKSTTAGYTF. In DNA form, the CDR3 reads TGCAGTGCTAAGTCGACGACCGCTGGCTACACCTTC.

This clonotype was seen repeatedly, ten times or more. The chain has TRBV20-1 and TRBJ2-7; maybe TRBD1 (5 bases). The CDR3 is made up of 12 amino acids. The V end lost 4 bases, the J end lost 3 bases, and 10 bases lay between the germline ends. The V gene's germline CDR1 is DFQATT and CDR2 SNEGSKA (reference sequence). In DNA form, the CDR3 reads TGCAGTGCTATCAGGGAAAACTACGAGCAGTACTTC. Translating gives CSAIRENYEQYF.

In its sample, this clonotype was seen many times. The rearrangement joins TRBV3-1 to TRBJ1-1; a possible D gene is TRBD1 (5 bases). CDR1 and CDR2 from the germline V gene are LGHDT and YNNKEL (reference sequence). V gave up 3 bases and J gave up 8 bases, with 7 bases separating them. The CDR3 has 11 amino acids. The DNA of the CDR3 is TGTGCCAGCAGCCAGTGGGACGAAGCTTTCTTT. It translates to CASSQWDEAFF. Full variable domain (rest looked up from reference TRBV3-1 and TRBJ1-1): DTAVSQTPKYLVTQMGNDKSIKCEQNLGHDTMYWYKQDSKKFLKIMFSYNNKELIINETVPNRFSPKSPDKAHLNLHINSLELGDSAVYFCASSQWDEAFFGQGTRLTVV.

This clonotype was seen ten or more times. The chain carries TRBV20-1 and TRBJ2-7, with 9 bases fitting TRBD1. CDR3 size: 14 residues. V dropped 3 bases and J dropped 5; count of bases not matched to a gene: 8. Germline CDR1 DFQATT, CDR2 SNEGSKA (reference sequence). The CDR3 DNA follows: TGCAGTGCTAGCAAGGACAGGGGTACGGACGAGCAGTACTTC. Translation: CSASKDRGTDEQYF.

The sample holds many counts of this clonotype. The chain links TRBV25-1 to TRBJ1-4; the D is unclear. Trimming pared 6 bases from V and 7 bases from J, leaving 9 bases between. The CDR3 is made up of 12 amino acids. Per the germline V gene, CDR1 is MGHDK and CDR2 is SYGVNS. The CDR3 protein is CASRRGSEKLFF. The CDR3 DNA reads TGTGCCAGCAGACGAGGCAGTGAAAAACTGTTTTTT.

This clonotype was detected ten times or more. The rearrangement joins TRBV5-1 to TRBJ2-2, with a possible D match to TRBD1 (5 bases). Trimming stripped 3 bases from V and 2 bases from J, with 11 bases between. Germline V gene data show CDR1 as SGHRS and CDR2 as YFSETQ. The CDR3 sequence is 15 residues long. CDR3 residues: CASSSDSLNTGELFF. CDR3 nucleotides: TGCGCCAGCAGCTCCGACAGCCTAAACACCGGGGAGCTGTTTTTT. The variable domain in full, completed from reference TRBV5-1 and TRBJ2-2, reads KAGVTQTPRYLIKTRGQQVTLSCSPISGHRSVSWYQQTPGQGLQFLFEYFSETQRNKGNFPGRFSGRQFSNSRSEMNVSTLELGDSALYLCASSSDSLNTGELFFGEGSRLTVL.

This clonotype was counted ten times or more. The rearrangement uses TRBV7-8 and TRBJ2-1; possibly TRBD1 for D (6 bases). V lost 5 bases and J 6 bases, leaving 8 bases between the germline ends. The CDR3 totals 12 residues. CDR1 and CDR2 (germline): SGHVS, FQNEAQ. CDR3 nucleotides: TGTGCCAGCAGCAAACAGGGCAATGAGCAGTTCTTC. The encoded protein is CASSKQGNEQFF.

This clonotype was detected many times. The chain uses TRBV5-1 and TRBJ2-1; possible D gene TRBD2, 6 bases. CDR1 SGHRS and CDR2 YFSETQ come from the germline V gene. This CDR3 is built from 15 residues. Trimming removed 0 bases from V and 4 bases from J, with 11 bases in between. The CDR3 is CASSLAGGRYNEQFF. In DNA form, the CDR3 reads TGCGCCAGCAGCTTGGCGGGTGGGAGGTACAATGAGCAGTTCTTC.

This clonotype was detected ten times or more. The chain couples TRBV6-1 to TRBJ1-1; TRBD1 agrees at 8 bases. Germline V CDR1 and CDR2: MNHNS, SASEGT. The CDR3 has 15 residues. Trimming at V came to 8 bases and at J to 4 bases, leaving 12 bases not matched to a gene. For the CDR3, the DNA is TGTGCCAGCTCCGGACAGGGAATTCAGGGCACTGAAGCTTTCTTT. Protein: CASSGQGIQGTEAFF.

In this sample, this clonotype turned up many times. The CDR3 region is CASSLVGATGNTIYF. CDR3 nucleotides: TGTGCCAGCAGCTTAGTAGGGGCTACTGGAAACACCATATATTTT. The chain combines TRBV7-2 with TRBJ1-3, with D maybe TRBD1 (5 bases). Germline CDR1 and CDR2: SGHTA and FQGNSA. With 1 base removed from V and 2 bases from J, the gap between germline ends came to 9 bases. The CDR3 covers 15 residues. The whole variable domain, filled in from reference TRBV7-2 and TRBJ1-3, reads GAGVSQSPSNKVTEKGKDVELRCDPISGHTALYWYRQSLGQGLEFLIYFQGNSAPDKSGLPSDRFSAERTGGSVSTLTIQRTQQEDSAVYLCASSLVGATGNTIYFGEGSWLTVV.

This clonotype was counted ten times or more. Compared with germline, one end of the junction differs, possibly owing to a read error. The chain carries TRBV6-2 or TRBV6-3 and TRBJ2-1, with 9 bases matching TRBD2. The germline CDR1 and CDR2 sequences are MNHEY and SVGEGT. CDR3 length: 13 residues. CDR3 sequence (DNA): TGTGCCAGCAGTTACTCTGGCGGGGGGGGCTTCGTCTTC. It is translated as CASSYSGGGGFVF.

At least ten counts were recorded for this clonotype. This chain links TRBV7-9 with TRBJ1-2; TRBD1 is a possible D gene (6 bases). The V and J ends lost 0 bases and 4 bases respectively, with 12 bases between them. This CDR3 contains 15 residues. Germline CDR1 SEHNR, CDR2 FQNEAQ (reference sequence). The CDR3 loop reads CASSLAGTGTYGYTF. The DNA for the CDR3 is TGTGCCAGCAGCTTAGCGGGCACAGGGACCTATGGCTACACCTTC.

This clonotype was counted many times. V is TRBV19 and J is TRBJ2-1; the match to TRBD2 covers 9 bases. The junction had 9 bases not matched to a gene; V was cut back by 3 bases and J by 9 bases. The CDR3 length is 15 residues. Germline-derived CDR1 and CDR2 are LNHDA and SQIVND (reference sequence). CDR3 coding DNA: TGTGCCAGTAGTATCATGATGACTAGCGGAGTTGAGCAGTTCTTC. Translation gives CASSIMMTSGVEQFF.

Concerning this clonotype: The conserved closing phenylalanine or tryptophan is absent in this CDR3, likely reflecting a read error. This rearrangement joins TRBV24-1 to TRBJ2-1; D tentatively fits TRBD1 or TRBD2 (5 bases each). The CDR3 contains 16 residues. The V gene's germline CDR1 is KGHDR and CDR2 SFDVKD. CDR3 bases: TGTGCAACCAGTGATATGGGGACCGGGTCCTACAATGAGCAGTTCTTA. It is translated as CATSDMGTGSYNEQFL.

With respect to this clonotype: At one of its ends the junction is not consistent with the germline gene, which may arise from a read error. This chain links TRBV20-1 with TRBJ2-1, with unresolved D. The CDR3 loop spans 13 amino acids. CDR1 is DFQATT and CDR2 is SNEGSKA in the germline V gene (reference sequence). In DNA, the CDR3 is TGCAGTGTTAGTTCTGGGTCCTACAATGAGCAGTTCTTT. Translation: CSVSSGSYNEQFF.